This T cell receptor (beta chain) was identified in a study of T cells in Graves' hyperthyroidism and ophthalmopathy. Overall study results and limits: The model predicted ophthalmopathy a median around six months before onset.

Researchers took RNA transcripts and amplified the TCR beta CDR3 regions from them. An initial round of RT-PCR targeting the TCR CDR3 relied on the HTBI primer set. TCRdb passed the multiplex PCR reads through MiXCR, listing each CDR3 protein once. The sample yields about half a million distinct CDR3 sequences, under 25% seen once. This clonotype was counted ten times or more. Antigen unknown. Reasons for excluding patients were uncontrolled infection, other autoimmune disease, pregnancy or lactation. The sequence was collected from a man between 18 and 29 years old with Graves' hyperthyroidism. The specimen sequenced was blood.

This CDR3 reads CASSYRGVNQPQHF. The CDR3 region has the DNA TGTGCCAGCAGCTACAGGGGGGTGAATCAGCCCCAGCATTTT. V is TRBV27 and J is TRBJ1-5; 8 bases line up with TRBD1. CDR1 MNHEY and CDR2 SMNVEV come from the germline V gene (reference sequence). After removal of 6 bases from V and 4 bases from J, the junction contained 5 bases not matched to a gene. This CDR3 spans 14 amino acids.